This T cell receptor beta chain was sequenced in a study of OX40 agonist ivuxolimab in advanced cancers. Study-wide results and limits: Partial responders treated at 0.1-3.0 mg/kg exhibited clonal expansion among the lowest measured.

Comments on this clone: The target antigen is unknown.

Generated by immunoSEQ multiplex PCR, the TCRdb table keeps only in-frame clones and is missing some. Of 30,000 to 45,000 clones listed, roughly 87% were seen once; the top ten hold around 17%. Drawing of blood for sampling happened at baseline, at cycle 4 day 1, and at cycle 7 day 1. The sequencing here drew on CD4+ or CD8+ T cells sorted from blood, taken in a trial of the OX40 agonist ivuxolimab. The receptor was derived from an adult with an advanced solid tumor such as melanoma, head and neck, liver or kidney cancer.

In DNA form, the CDR3 reads TGCGCCAGCAGCCAAGAGCGGGGGGGAGAGACCCAGTACTTC. Translation gives CASSQERGGETQYF. The chain has TRBV4-1 and TRBJ2-5; the match to TRBD2 covers 9 bases. V shed 0 bases and J 4 bases; nucleotides not matched to a gene: 0. The germline V gene has CDR1 MGHRA and CDR2 YSYEKL. The CDR3 totals 14 residues.